The rows below give T cell receptor beta chains drawn from one sample of a study of T cell clones after liver transplantation. The repertoire was sequenced with immunoSEQ multiplex PCR; TCRdb's copy has only in-frame clones and lacks some. The table has around 110,000 clones, 90% seen once. The specimen was CD4+ T cells from blood, collected 12 months after liver transplant. The source of these receptors is a human patient who received a liver transplant. Some T cells may be transferred from the graft donor. The CDR3 runs from the conserved cysteine through the conserved F or W. The D gene is left open where the match is weak. Where a row states a size, it is once, few, many or the class of an expanded clone; other rows omit it.

J gene: TRBJ2-5; V gene: TRBV5-1; clone size: NA; D gene: TRBD1; CDR3 protein: CASSSRQGDGKTQYF; CDR3 DNA: TGCGCCAGCAGCTCCCGACAGGGGGATGGAAAGACCCAGTACTTC
J gene: TRBJ1-2; V gene: TRBV6-5; clone size: NA; D gene: NA; CDR3 protein: CATTEGPRAGYTF; CDR3 DNA: TGTGCCACCACCGAGGGGCCCCGGGCTGGCTACACCTTC
J gene: TRBJ2-3; V gene: TRBV6-1; clone size: NA; D gene: TRBD1; CDR3 protein: CASSVSGTGVDTQYF; CDR3 DNA: TGTGCCAGCAGTGTATCCGGGACAGGGGTAGATACGCAGTATTTT
J gene: TRBJ1-5; V gene: TRBV7-2; clone size: once; D gene: NA; CDR3 protein: CASSFHPGLGQPQHF; CDR3 DNA: TGTGCCAGCAGCTTTCATCCGGGGCTCGGGCAGCCCCAGCATTTT
J gene: TRBJ2-7; V gene: TRBV6-5; clone size: NA; D gene: TRBD1; CDR3 protein: CASSRQGRYEQYF; CDR3 DNA: TGTGCCAGCAGTAGACAGGGGCGCTACGAGCAGTACTTC
J gene: TRBJ1-1; V gene: TRBV11-3; clone size: NA; D gene: NA; CDR3 protein: CASTKLGTEAFF; CDR3 DNA: TGTGCCAGCACCAAACTGGGCACTGAAGCTTTCTTT
J gene: TRBJ2-7; V gene: TRBV6-1; clone size: NA; D gene: NA; CDR3 protein: CASSEAGTETYEQYF; CDR3 DNA: TGTGCCAGCAGTGAAGCCGGGACGGAAACCTACGAGCAGTACTTC
J gene: TRBJ1-2; V gene: TRBV6-6; clone size: NA; D gene: NA; CDR3 protein: CASSPGQNYGYTF; CDR3 DNA: TGTGCCAGCAGTCCAGGACAGAACTATGGCTACACCTTC
J gene: TRBJ2-5; V gene: TRBV10-3; clone size: NA; D gene: NA; CDR3 protein: CAIGPSHETQYF; CDR3 DNA: TGTGCCATCGGTCCTAGTCACGAGACCCAGTACTTC
J gene: TRBJ2-7; V gene: TRBV6-1; clone size: NA; D gene: NA; CDR3 protein: CASSADPIGQTSSYEQYF; CDR3 DNA: TGTGCCAGCAGTGCAGACCCGATCGGACAGACCTCCTCCTACGAGCAGTACTTC
J gene: TRBJ1-5; V gene: TRBV28; clone size: NA; D gene: NA; CDR3 protein: CASSLLGQPQHF; CDR3 DNA: TGTGCCAGCAGTTTACTGGGTCAGCCCCAGCATTTT
J gene: TRBJ2-3; V gene: TRBV9; clone size: NA; D gene: NA; CDR3 protein: CASSVAQGTDTQYF; CDR3 DNA: TGTGCCAGCAGCGTAGCCCAGGGAACAGATACGCAGTATTTT
J gene: TRBJ2-2; V gene: TRBV19; clone size: few; D gene: NA; CDR3 protein: CASSIVPANTGELFF; CDR3 DNA: TGTGCCAGTAGTATAGTACCGGCGAACACCGGGGAGCTGTTTTTT
J gene: TRBJ1-4; V gene: TRBV27; clone size: NA; D gene: NA; CDR3 protein: CASSLLPTTNEKLFF; CDR3 DNA: TGTGCCAGCAGTTTGCTCCCCACAACTAATGAAAAACTGTTTTTT
J gene: TRBJ1-5; V gene: TRBV9; clone size: NA; D gene: NA; CDR3 protein: CASSVGEGANQPQHF; CDR3 DNA: TGTGCCAGCAGCGTAGGAGAGGGTGCCAATCAGCCCCAGCATTTT
J gene: TRBJ1-6; V gene: TRBV6-1; clone size: NA; D gene: NA; CDR3 protein: CASSVRGTNSPLHF; CDR3 DNA: TGTGCCAGCAGTGTAAGGGGGACGAATTCACCCCTCCACTTT
J gene: TRBJ1-2; V gene: TRBV30; clone size: NA; D gene: NA; CDR3 protein: CAWRKQTSNYGYTF; CDR3 DNA: TGTGCCTGGAGAAAGCAGACATCTAACTATGGCTACACCTTC
J gene: TRBJ2-3; V gene: TRBV7-3; clone size: NA; D gene: NA; CDR3 protein: CASSRSGTDTQYF; CDR3 DNA: TGTGCCAGCAGCCGCTCCGGCACAGATACGCAGTATTTT
J gene: TRBJ1-4; V gene: TRBV6-1; clone size: NA; D gene: NA; CDR3 protein: CASRDGATNEKLFF; CDR3 DNA: TGTGCCAGCAGGGACGGCGCAACTAATGAAAAACTGTTTTTT
J gene: TRBJ2-7; V gene: TRBV2; clone size: once; D gene: NA; CDR3 protein: CASRTGSSYEQYF; CDR3 DNA: TGTGCCTCACGCACGGGTAGCTCCTACGAGCAGTACTTC
J gene: TRBJ2-1; V gene: TRBV5-1; clone size: NA; D gene: TRBD2; CDR3 protein: CASTQTSGEYNEQFF; CDR3 DNA: TGCGCCAGCACACAGACTAGCGGGGAGTACAATGAGCAGTTCTTC
J gene: TRBJ2-5; V gene: TRBV5-4; clone size: NA; D gene: NA; CDR3 protein: CASSPGQGRLAAQETQYF; CDR3 DNA: TGTGCCAGCAGCCCAGGACAGGGGAGACTAGCGGCCCAAGAGACCCAGTACTTC
J gene: TRBJ2-7; V gene: TRBV20-1; clone size: NA; D gene: NA; CDR3 protein: CSARVLYEQYF; CDR3 DNA: TGCAGTGCTAGAGTCCTTTACGAGCAGTACTTC
J gene: TRBJ2-7; V gene: TRBV5-3; clone size: once; D gene: NA; CDR3 protein: CARSLARSRDCYEQYF; CDR3 DNA: TGTGCCAGAAGCTTGGCAAGGAGCCGGGACTGCTACGAGCAGTACTTC
J gene: TRBJ1-1; V gene: TRBV19; clone size: NA; D gene: NA; CDR3 protein: CASSIVSQGRNTEAFF; CDR3 DNA: TGTGCCAGTAGTATAGTGAGTCAGGGGAGAAACACTGAAGCTTTCTTT
J gene: TRBJ1-1; V gene: TRBV19; clone size: NA; D gene: NA; CDR3 protein: CASSIGAPGAFF; CDR3 DNA: TGTGCCAGTAGTATCGGGGCGCCAGGAGCTTTCTTT
J gene: TRBJ1-3; V gene: TRBV6-1; clone size: NA; D gene: NA; CDR3 protein: CASLLGAGNTIYF; CDR3 DNA: TGTGCCAGCCTCCTGGGCGCTGGAAACACCATATATTTT
J gene: TRBJ2-3; V gene: TRBV10-3; clone size: NA; D gene: NA; CDR3 protein: CAIRDFTDTQYF; CDR3 DNA: TGTGCCATCAGGGACTTTACAGATACGCAGTATTTT
J gene: TRBJ2-4; V gene: TRBV15; clone size: few; D gene: TRBD1; CDR3 protein: CATSRASSRGQGRSRNIQYF; CDR3 DNA: TGTGCCACCAGCAGAGCGAGTAGCAGGGGACAGGGCCGTTCACGGAACATTCAGTACTTC
J gene: TRBJ1-1; V gene: TRBV9; clone size: NA; D gene: NA; CDR3 protein: CASSVGSDPWRAFF; CDR3 DNA: TGTGCCAGCAGCGTAGGCTCCGACCCTTGGCGTGCTTTCTTT
J gene: TRBJ2-7; V gene: TRBV5-1; clone size: NA; D gene: TRBD1; CDR3 protein: CASSHIDRVPEQYF; CDR3 DNA: TGCGCCAGCAGTCACATTGACAGGGTGCCCGAGCAGTACTTC
J gene: TRBJ2-5; V gene: TRBV28; clone size: once; D gene: TRBD2; CDR3 protein: CASSPSFGSGEETQYF; CDR3 DNA: TGTGCCAGCAGTCCCTCCTTTGGGAGCGGGGAAGAGACCCAGTACTTC
J gene: TRBJ2-1; V gene: TRBV19; clone size: NA; D gene: TRBD2; CDR3 protein: CASSPGTSGYNEQFF; CDR3 DNA: TGTGCCAGTAGTCCCGGGACTAGCGGGTACAATGAGCAGTTCTTC
J gene: TRBJ1-5; V gene: TRBV2; clone size: once; D gene: NA; CDR3 protein: CASGNMGSNQPQHF; CDR3 DNA: TGTGCCAGCGGAAACATGGGGAGCAATCAGCCCCAGCATTTT
J gene: TRBJ2-5; V gene: TRBV27; clone size: NA; D gene: TRBD1; CDR3 protein: CASSSRDRGYQETQYF; CDR3 DNA: TGTGCCAGCAGTTCGCGGGACAGGGGATACCAAGAGACCCAGTACTTC
J gene: TRBJ2-5; V gene: TRBV11-1; clone size: NA; D gene: TRBD1; CDR3 protein: CASSSPRDRDVRYQETQYF; CDR3 DNA: TGTGCCAGCAGCTCTCCCCGGGACAGGGACGTACGGTACCAAGAGACCCAGTACTTC
J gene: TRBJ2-1; V gene: TRBV5-4; clone size: once; D gene: TRBD2; CDR3 protein: CASSGPSGSYNEQFF; CDR3 DNA: TGTGCCAGCAGCGGGCCTAGCGGTTCCTACAATGAGCAGTTCTTC
J gene: TRBJ2-7; V gene: TRBV10-3; clone size: NA; D gene: NA; CDR3 protein: CAISEPKRTGLGGLGQYF; CDR3 DNA: TGTGCCATCAGTGAGCCGAAGAGGACCGGTCTCGGAGGGTTGGGGCAGTACTTC
J gene: TRBJ2-5; V gene: TRBV2; clone size: NA; D gene: TRBD1; CDR3 protein: CARQGANQETQYF; CDR3 DNA: TGTGCGAGACAGGGGGCTAACCAAGAGACCCAGTACTTC
J gene: TRBJ2-7; V gene: TRBV5-4; clone size: NA; D gene: NA; CDR3 protein: CASSTTGGYSDEQYF; CDR3 DNA: TGTGCCAGCAGCACCACTGGGGGGTATAGCGACGAGCAGTACTTC
J gene: TRBJ1-2; V gene: TRBV18; clone size: NA; D gene: NA; CDR3 protein: CASSPKGPVDGYTF; CDR3 DNA: TGTGCCAGCTCACCGAAAGGACCAGTCGATGGCTACACCTTC
J gene: TRBJ2-1; V gene: TRBV10-2; clone size: NA; D gene: TRBD2; CDR3 protein: CASSESGTSGINEQFF; CDR3 DNA: TGCGCCAGCAGTGAGTCGGGGACTAGCGGGATCAATGAGCAGTTCTTC
J gene: TRBJ2-2; V gene: TRBV7-8; clone size: NA; D gene: TRBD2; CDR3 protein: CASSSLSGKPGELFF; CDR3 DNA: TGTGCCAGCAGTTCCCTTAGCGGGAAACCCGGGGAGCTGTTTTTT
J gene: TRBJ2-5; V gene: TRBV18; clone size: NA; D gene: TRBD1; CDR3 protein: CASSPPPGGIMKTQYF; CDR3 DNA: TGTGCCAGCTCACCACCGCCAGGGGGAATTATGAAGACCCAGTACTTC
J gene: TRBJ2-7; V gene: TRBV14; clone size: NA; D gene: TRBD1; CDR3 protein: CASNPDRGLGWQYF; CDR3 DNA: TGTGCCAGCAACCCAGACAGGGGTCTCGGTTGGCAGTACTTC
J gene: TRBJ2-5; V gene: TRBV7-3; clone size: NA; D gene: NA; CDR3 protein: CASSLDHQETQYF; CDR3 DNA: TGTGCCAGCAGCTTGGACCATCAAGAGACCCAGTACTTC